This TCR beta chain stems from a study of T cell changes during pregnancy in multiple sclerosis. The germline gives CDR1 SGHTA, CDR2 FQGNSA. Trimming took off 5 bases at V and 5 bases at J, with 18 bases between the two ends. CDR3 length: 15 amino acids. Method: immunoSEQ multiplex PCR; TCRdb's copy keeps in-frame clones and lacks some. The sample holds tens of thousands of clones, around 85% seen once. This material consisted of peripheral blood, taken before pregnancy. The chain uses TRBV7-2 and TRBJ1-1; the D gene is possibly TRBD1 (6 bases). The TCR was taken from a female donor with multiple sclerosis, enrolled in a pregnancy study. CDR3 residues: CASSRIGQGYTEAFF. The DNA of the CDR3 is TGTGCCAGCAGCAGAATCGGGCAGGGGTATACTGAAGCTTTCTTT.